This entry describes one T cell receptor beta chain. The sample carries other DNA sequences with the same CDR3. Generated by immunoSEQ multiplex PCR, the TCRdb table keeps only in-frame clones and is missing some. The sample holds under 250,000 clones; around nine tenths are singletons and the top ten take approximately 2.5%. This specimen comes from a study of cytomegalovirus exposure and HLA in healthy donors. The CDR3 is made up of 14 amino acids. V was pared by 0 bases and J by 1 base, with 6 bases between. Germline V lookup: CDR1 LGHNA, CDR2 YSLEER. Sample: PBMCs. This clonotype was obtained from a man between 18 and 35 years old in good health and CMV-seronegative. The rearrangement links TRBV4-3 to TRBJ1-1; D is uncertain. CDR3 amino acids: CASSQDRGNTEAFF. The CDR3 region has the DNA TGCGCCAGCAGCCAAGATAGAGGGAACACTGAAGCTTTCTTT.